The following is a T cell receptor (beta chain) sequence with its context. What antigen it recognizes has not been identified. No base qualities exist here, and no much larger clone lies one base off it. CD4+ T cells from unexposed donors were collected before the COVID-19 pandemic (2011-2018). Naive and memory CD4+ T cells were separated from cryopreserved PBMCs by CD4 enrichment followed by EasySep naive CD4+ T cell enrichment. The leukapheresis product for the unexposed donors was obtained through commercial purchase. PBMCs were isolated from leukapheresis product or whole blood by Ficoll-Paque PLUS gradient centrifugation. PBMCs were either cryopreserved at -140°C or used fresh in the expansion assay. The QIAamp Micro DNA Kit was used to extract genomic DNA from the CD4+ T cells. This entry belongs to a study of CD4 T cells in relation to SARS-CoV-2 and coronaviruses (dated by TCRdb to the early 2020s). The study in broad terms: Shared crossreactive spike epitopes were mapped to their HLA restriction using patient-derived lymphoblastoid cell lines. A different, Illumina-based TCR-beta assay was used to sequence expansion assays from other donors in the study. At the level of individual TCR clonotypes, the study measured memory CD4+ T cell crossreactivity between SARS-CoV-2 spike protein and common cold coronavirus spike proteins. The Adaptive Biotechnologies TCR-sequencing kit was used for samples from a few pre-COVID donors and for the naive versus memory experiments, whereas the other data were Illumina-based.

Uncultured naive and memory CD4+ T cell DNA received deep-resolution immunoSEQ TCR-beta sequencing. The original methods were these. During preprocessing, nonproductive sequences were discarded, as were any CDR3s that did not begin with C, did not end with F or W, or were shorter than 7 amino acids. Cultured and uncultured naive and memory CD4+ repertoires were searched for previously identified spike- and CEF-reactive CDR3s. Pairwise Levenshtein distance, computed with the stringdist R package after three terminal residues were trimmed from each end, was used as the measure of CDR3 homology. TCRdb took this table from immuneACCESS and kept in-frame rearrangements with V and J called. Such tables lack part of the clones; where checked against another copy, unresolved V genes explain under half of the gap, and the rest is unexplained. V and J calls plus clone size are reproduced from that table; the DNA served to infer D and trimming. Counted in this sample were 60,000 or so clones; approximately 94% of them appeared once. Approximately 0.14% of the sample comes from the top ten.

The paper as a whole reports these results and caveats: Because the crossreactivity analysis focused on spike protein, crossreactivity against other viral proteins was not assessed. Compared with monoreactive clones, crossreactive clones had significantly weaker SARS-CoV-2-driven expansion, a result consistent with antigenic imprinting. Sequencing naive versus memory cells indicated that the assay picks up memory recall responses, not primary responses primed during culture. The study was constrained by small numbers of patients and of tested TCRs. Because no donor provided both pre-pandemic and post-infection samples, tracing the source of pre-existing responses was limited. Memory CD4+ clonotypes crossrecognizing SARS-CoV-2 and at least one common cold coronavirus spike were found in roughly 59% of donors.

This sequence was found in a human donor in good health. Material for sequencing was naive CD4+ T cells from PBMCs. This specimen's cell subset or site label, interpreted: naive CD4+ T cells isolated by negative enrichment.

The nucleotides read TGTGCCAGCAGCTCGCGGACGGCCTATAGCAATCAGCCCCAGCATTTT. This gives the protein CASSSRTAYSNQPQHF. The sequence is built from TRBV28 and TRBJ1-5; a confident D gene designation cannot be given. CDR1 and CDR2 are drawn from the germline V gene: MDHEN, SYDVKM. V is cut by 6 bases and J by 0 bases, and the space between the germline ends is 15 bases. The CDR3, cysteine through phenylalanine, is 16 amino acids long. Only the CDR3 portion is preserved as DNA: 48 bases, with reading frame beginning at the first base.